The next 23 T cell receptor beta chains were all read from a single sample in a study of blood T cell repertoires in COVID-19. Here immunoSEQ multiplex PCR was the method, and the copy in TCRdb shows in-frame clones only, minus some. The table shows roughly 280,000 clones, with 88% occurring only once. The sequenced sample consisted of PBMCs or T cells enriched from blood (not recorded which). The receptors come from a woman aged 45 to 65 who had recovered from COVID-19.

This clone has a single count. CDR3 loop: CASSPRQGARGDTEAFF. DNA of the CDR3: TGTGCCAGTAGTCCCCGACAGGGGGCGAGGGGGGACACTGAAGCTTTCTTT. This chain joins TRBV19 and TRBJ1-1; 10 bases match TRBD1. Looked up from germline, CDR1 is LNHDA and CDR2 is SQIVND (reference sequence). The CDR3 loop spans 17 amino acids. Losses at the gene ends were 5 bases for V and 3 bases for J; bases not matched to a gene: 12.

Notes on this clone: This same CDR3 is encoded by further DNA sequences in the sample. This sequence joins TRBV27 and TRBJ1-1; 8 bases are shared with TRBD1. Germline values: CDR1 MNHEY, CDR2 SMNVEV (reference sequence). CDR3 length: 14 amino acids. Trimming took 2 bases from V and 5 from J; bases not matched to a gene: 4. The CDR3 loop reads CASSLRQGMTEAFF. DNA of the CDR3: TGTGCCAGCAGTTTAAGACAGGGGATGACTGAAGCTTTCTTT.

Written as DNA, the CDR3 is TGTGCCAGCAGCTTACGTCCGACAGGGCGGTACGAGCAGTACTTC. The encoded protein is CASSLRPTGRYEQYF. The V gene is TRBV7-3, the J gene TRBJ2-7; the match to TRBD1 covers 7 bases. This CDR3 contains 15 residues. With V trimmed by 2 bases and J by 4 bases, 8 bases remained unmatched. The germline V gene encodes CDR1 SGHTA and CDR2 FQGTGA.

The chain uses TRBV6-2 or TRBV6-3 and TRBJ1-5; possible D gene TRBD1, 5 bases. The germline V and J ends were trimmed by 5 bases and 6 bases, with 14 bases remaining between them. Germline CDR1 and CDR2: MNHEY and SVGEGT. The CDR3 runs 14 residues. CDR3 in DNA: TGTGCCAGCAGTCCGGGCAGGGCCGGTCAGCCCCAGCATTTT. Translated: CASSPGRAGQPQHF.

This rearrangement joins TRBV28 to TRBJ1-6; D unclear. The V gene lost 5 bases and the J gene lost 5 bases, with 10 bases spanning the gap. In germline, CDR1 is MDHEN, CDR2 SYDVKM. This CDR3 region has 14 residues. CDR3 residues: CASSPPSDNSPLHF. DNA of the CDR3: TGTGCCAGCAGTCCCCCGTCCGATAATTCACCCCTCCACTTT.

The CDR3 loop reads CASSKVRASGRDNEQFF. In DNA, the CDR3 is TGTGCCAGCAGCAAAGTGCGGGCTAGCGGGAGGGACAATGAGCAGTTCTTC. This rearrangement joins TRBV21-1 to TRBJ2-1; no DNA check was done on the table's D call, TRBD2. TRBV21-1 is reported as a pseudogene. This CDR3 is built from 17 residues.

This clone appeared a single time. The chain uses TRBV5-8 and TRBJ2-7; TRBD2 agrees at 9 bases. Per germline, CDR1 SGHTS and CDR2 YDEGEE. The CDR3 is 17 residues long. The V gene end was trimmed by 6 bases and the J gene end by 6 bases; junction bases not matched to a gene: 19. CDR3 in DNA: TGTGCCAGCATCCCGTCTCTGTTCGCGGGAGGGACGGGCGAGCAGTACTTC. Encoded protein: CASIPSLFAGGTGEQYF.

The V call is TRBV7-9, the J call TRBJ2-7; 10 bases map to TRBD2. The CDR3 spans 16 residues. Germline V gives CDR1 SEHNR, CDR2 FQNEAQ (reference sequence). V lost 2 bases to trimming and J lost 2 bases; unmatched junction nucleotides: 6. CDR3 sequence (DNA): TGTGCCAGCAGCTTATTTGGGCTAGCGGGAGCCTACGAGCAGTACTTC. Translating it yields CASSLFGLAGAYEQYF.

The chain has TRBV5-4 and TRBJ1-4; tentatively, D is TRBD1 (5 bases). In germline, CDR1 is SGHNT, CDR2 YYREEE (reference sequence). The CDR3 is made up of 13 amino acids. Trimming removed 3 bases from V and 4 bases from J, with 7 bases in between. The CDR3: CASSSGGNEKLFF. The CDR3 DNA is TGTGCCAGCAGCTCCGGGGGTAATGAAAAACTGTTTTTT.

The chain is built from TRBV5-5 and TRBJ2-7, with D tentatively TRBD1 (5 bases). The germline V gene has CDR1 SGHKS and CDR2 YYEKEE (reference sequence). V gave up 2 bases and J gave up 5 bases, with 8 bases separating them. This CDR3 contains 12 residues. The CDR3 region has the DNA TGTGCCAGCAGCTTCTTAGGGGACGAGCAGTACTTC. Residues: CASSFLGDEQYF.

The chain couples TRBV6-5 to TRBJ2-7; 8 positions agree with TRBD1. J lost 7 bases, V lost 6 bases, and 8 bases had no gene match. The germline V gene has CDR1 MNHEY and CDR2 SVGAGI. This CDR3 comprises 13 residues. The CDR3 nucleotides are TGTGCCAGCAGATCGGGACAGGCTAAGGAGCAGTACTTC. Its translation: CASRSGQAKEQYF.

This clone was seen only once. This chain connects TRBV9 to TRBJ2-1; D remains ambiguous. The length of the CDR3 is 14 residues. Germline-derived CDR1 and CDR2 are SGDLS and YYNGEE. Trimming cost V 4 bases and J 6 bases, with 14 bases left between them. CDR3 in DNA: TGTGCCAGCAGCCCGAGGTTAGTGGGCAATGAGCAGTTCTTC. Translating it yields CASSPRLVGNEQFF.

This chain links TRBV7-9 with TRBJ2-2, with TRBD1 as a possible D gene (5 bases). Trimming stripped 1 base from V and 2 bases from J, with 11 bases between. The CDR3 has 16 amino acids. Germline V CDR1 and CDR2: SEHNR, FQNEAQ (reference sequence). The CDR3 DNA sequence: TGTGCCAGCAGCTTAGTGGAGTGGACAAACACCGGGGAGCTGTTTTTT. Its protein product is CASSLVEWTNTGELFF.

This clone was seen a handful of times. The rearrangement links TRBV7-2 to TRBJ1-2, with D unclear. From germline, CDR1 is SGHTA and CDR2 FQGNSA. V lost 1 base to trimming and J lost 8 bases, with 11 bases between them. This CDR3 is 13 amino acids long. The CDR3 nucleotides read TGTGCCAGCAGCTTAGACCCGTTAGAGGGCTACACCTTC. This sequence encodes CASSLDPLEGYTF.

V usage is TRBV4-1 and J usage is TRBJ1-6; no definite D call. Trimming took off 1 base at V and 0 bases at J, with 16 bases between the two ends. This CDR3 contains 19 residues. Germline V gene lookup returns CDR1 MGHRA and CDR2 YSYEKL. CDR3 sequence reads: CASSQVNLRQPSYNSPLHF. In DNA, the CDR3 is TGCGCCAGCAGCCAAGTAAACCTACGCCAACCCTCCTATAATTCACCCCTCCACTTT.

The chain couples TRBV29-1 to TRBJ2-2; 10 nucleotides match TRBD2. The CDR3 spans 18 residues. V was pared by 0 bases and J by 6 bases, with 13 bases of the junction left unmatched. Germline-derived CDR1 and CDR2 are SQVTM and ANQGSEA. CDR3 nucleotide sequence: TGCAGCGTTGAAGATAAGTGGCGACTAGCGGGTGGGGCCGGGGAGCTGTTTTTT. It yields the protein CSVEDKWRLAGGAGELFF.

The chain couples TRBV28 to TRBJ1-5; the match to TRBD1 covers 7 bases. Germline-derived CDR1 and CDR2 are MDHEN and SYDVKM. CDR3 length: 17 amino acids. V was pared by 4 bases and J by 4 bases, with 13 bases of the junction left unmatched. Written as DNA, the CDR3 is TGTGCCAGCAGTTGGAGGGGGCGCGACGTGGTTAATCAGCCCCAGCATTTT. This encodes CASSWRGRDVVNQPQHF.

This clone occurred once. The CDR3 DNA is TGCAGTGCTAGTCCCAGCGGGAGGATAGATACGCAGTATTTT. This gives the protein CSASPSGRIDTQYF. The chain recombines TRBV20-1 with TRBJ2-3, with 9 bases lining up with TRBD2. The V segment lost 3 bases and the J segment 5 bases; nucleotides outside the gene matches: 6. The CDR3 is 14 amino acids. Per the germline V gene, CDR1 is DFQATT and CDR2 is SNEGSKA (reference sequence).

The chain links TRBV7-2 to TRBJ2-1, with TRBD1 matching 7 bases. Trimming removed 5 bases from V and 4 bases from J; junction bases left unmatched: 14. This CDR3 has 17 residues. Germline V gene lookup returns CDR1 SGHTA and CDR2 FQGNSA. Here the CDR3 reads CASSQSPDRARYNEQFF. The CDR3 DNA reads as TGTGCCAGCAGCCAAAGTCCTGACAGGGCCCGTTACAATGAGCAGTTCTTC. The full variable domain, rest sourced from reference TRBV7-2 and TRBJ2-1, is GAGVSQSPSNKVTEKGKDVELRCDPISGHTALYWYRQSLGQGLEFLIYFQGNSAPDKSGLPSDRFSAERTGGSVSTLTIQRTQQEDSAVYLCASSQSPDRARYNEQFFGPGTRLTVL.

This rearrangement joins TRBV6-1 to TRBJ2-7; D might be TRBD2 (6 bases). The CDR3 spans 17 residues. The germline V and J ends were trimmed by 0 bases and 3 bases, with 18 bases remaining between them. CDR1 and CDR2 from the germline V gene are MNHNS and SASEGT. Written as DNA, the CDR3 is TGTGCCAGCAGTGAAGCGCGGGTGTGGGGGGATCTCTACGAGCAGTACTTC. Residues: CASSEARVWGDLYEQYF.

Note on this clone: The same CDR3 arises from other DNA sequences in this sample as well. V usage is TRBV5-1 and J usage is TRBJ2-7; TRBD1 is a possible D gene (5 bases). The ends were cut back, 0 bases at V and 4 bases at J, with 11 bases in the middle. Germline V lookup: CDR1 SGHRS, CDR2 YFSETQ. The CDR3 contains 14 residues. CDR3 residues: CASSLDRGSYEQYF. In nucleotides, the CDR3 is TGCGCCAGCAGCTTGGATAGGGGATCTTACGAGCAGTACTTC.

This chain links TRBV5-1 with TRBJ2-5; 7 bases line up with TRBD1. CDR1 is SGHRS, CDR2 YFSETQ, per germline. V dropped 4 bases and J dropped 6; count of bases not matched to a gene: 6. This CDR3 has 13 residues. CDR3 residues: CASSQTGLKTQYF. The CDR3 DNA reads as TGCGCCAGCAGCCAGACAGGGTTGAAGACCCAGTACTTC.

The genes are TRBV7-2 and TRBJ1-2; TRBD1 matches 7 bases. The CDR3 contains 17 residues. CDR1 and CDR2 (germline): SGHTA, FQGNSA. The V and J ends lost 0 bases and 4 bases, in that order; junction bases with no gene match: 11. The CDR3 loop is CASSLAGDRDGVYGYTF. CDR3 bases: TGTGCCAGCAGCTTAGCGGGAGACAGGGACGGGGTCTATGGCTACACCTTC.